Below, 12 T cell receptor beta chains from the same sample are listed, as sequenced in a study of blood T cell repertoires in COVID-19. Clones were sequenced by immunoSEQ multiplex PCR, and TCRdb holds only the in-frame ones, with some missing. The sample lists fewer than 200,000 clones, 60% to 80% occurring once. Sequenced: PBMCs or T cells enriched from blood (not recorded which). These receptors all come from a woman between 45 and 65 years old who had recovered from COVID-19.

The CDR3 DNA reads TGTGCCAGCAGCCAACAGGGTATTACTGAAGCTTTCTTT. Translated, it gives CASSQQGITEAFF. J is TRBJ1-1 and V is TRBV7-9, with D perhaps matching TRBD1 (6 bases). Trimming removed 5 bases at V and 5 bases at J, with 12 bases between. Germline V gene lookup returns CDR1 SEHNR and CDR2 FQNEAQ (reference sequence). The CDR3 is made up of 13 amino acids.

V gene TRBV11-1 combines with J gene TRBJ1-1; D might be TRBD1 (6 bases). The CDR3 covers 14 residues. V gave up 2 bases and J gave up 5 bases, with 12 bases separating them. Looked up from germline, CDR1 is SGHAT and CDR2 is FQDESV (reference sequence). CDR3: CASSLLGTRTEAFF. The CDR3 region has the DNA TGTGCCAGCAGCTTATTAGGGACAAGGACTGAAGCTTTCTTT.

The chain couples TRBV6-6 to TRBJ2-7, with 11 bases fitting TRBD1. The length of the CDR3 is 15 residues. CDR1 is MNHNY, CDR2 SVGAGI, per germline (reference sequence). Trimming removed 3 bases from V and 5 bases from J; junction bases left unmatched: 6. CDR3 sequence: CASSYRTGGVDEQYF. As DNA, the CDR3 is TGTGCCAGCAGTTATAGGACAGGGGGCGTCGACGAGCAGTACTTC.

The chain uses TRBV25-1 and TRBJ2-3; tentatively, D is TRBD1 (7 bases). The CDR3 runs to 12 residues. V was cut by 8 bases and J by 8 bases, with 14 bases left in between. CDR1 and CDR2 (germline): MGHDK, SYGVNS. The DNA of the CDR3 is TGTGCCAGCCACTCCCAGGGGGGTACGCAGTATTTT. This codes for CASHSQGGTQYF.

The CDR3 region is CASSPLSGGTDTQYF. DNA of the CDR3: TGTGCCAGCAGCCCCCTAAGCGGGGGGACAGATACGCAGTATTTT. The chain combines TRBV5-5 with TRBJ2-3, with 9 positions matching TRBD2. Germline CDR1 reads SGHKS; CDR2 reads YYEKEE (reference sequence). The trim removed 4 bases at V and 3 bases at J, leaving 6 bases unmatched. The CDR3 totals 15 residues.

This clone has just a few counts. This chain uses TRBV5-1 with TRBJ2-7, with D perhaps TRBD2 (6 bases). Germline CDR1 is SGHRS and CDR2 is YFSETQ. The V end was cut by 5 bases, the J end by 5 bases, with 17 bases between. This CDR3 comprises 14 residues. The CDR3 here is CASSTQAGRNEQYF. DNA for the CDR3: TGCGCCAGCAGTACGCAGGCGGGGAGGAACGAGCAGTACTTC.

The chain has TRBV20-1 and TRBJ2-7, with 9 bases matching TRBD2. After removal of 3 bases from V and 6 bases from J, the junction contained 12 bases not matched to a gene. This CDR3 comprises 15 residues. Germline CDR1 DFQATT, CDR2 SNEGSKA (reference sequence). CDR3 in DNA: TGCAGTGCTAGTGTTCGCGGGAGGGCCCTCACCGAGCAGTACTTC. Its protein product is CSASVRGRALTEQYF.

The chain has TRBV3-1 (or the pseudogene TRBV3-2) and TRBJ1-3, with D uncertain. The V end lost 1 base, the J end lost 4 bases, and 5 bases lay between the germline ends. CDR3 size: 13 residues. Germline V gene data show CDR1 as LGHDT and CDR2 as YNNKEL (reference sequence). The CDR3: CASSQVLGNTIYF. The CDR3 DNA reads TGTGCCAGCAGCCAAGTCCTAGGAAACACCATATATTTT.

The V call is TRBV5-6, the J call TRBJ1-4; 7 bases agree with TRBD1. The germline V gene has CDR1 SGHDT and CDR2 YYEEEE. The trim removed 4 bases at V and 4 bases at J, leaving 10 bases unmatched. The CDR3 is 16 amino acids. DNA of the CDR3: TGTGCCAGCAGCGTCCCCGGGACAGCCTATAATGAAAAACTGTTTTTT. Translating gives CASSVPGTAYNEKLFF.

The chain joins TRBV19 to TRBJ2-2; D remains ambiguous. This CDR3 region has 12 residues. Germline V CDR1 and CDR2: LNHDA, SQIVND (reference sequence). Trimming removed 4 bases at V and 5 bases at J, with 5 bases between. The CDR3 protein is CASSTVTGELFF. CDR3 sequence (DNA): TGTGCCAGTAGTACGGTTACCGGGGAGCTGTTTTTT.

The chain is built from TRBV3-1 (or the pseudogene TRBV3-2) and TRBJ2-3; D is perhaps TRBD2 (6 bases). The CDR3 length is 15 residues. Trimming cost V 3 bases and J 2 bases, with 12 bases left between them. CDR1 and CDR2 (germline): LGHDT, YNNKEL (reference sequence). CDR3 in DNA: TGTGCCAGCAGCCAGACTAGAAGCAACACAGATACGCAGTATTTT. It yields the protein CASSQTRSNTDTQYF.

V gene TRBV19 combines with J gene TRBJ2-5, with 7 bases identical to TRBD2. CDR1 and CDR2 (germline): LNHDA, SQIVND (reference sequence). V lost 10 bases and J lost 2; bases outside the gene matches: 4. CDR3 size: 12 residues. The CDR3 region is CAIGGTQETQYF. The CDR3 nucleotides are TGTGCCATCGGGGGGACTCAAGAGACCCAGTACTTC.